The 29 T cell receptor beta chains given below trace back to one sample, sequenced in a study of T cell repertoires in cytomegalovirus infection. TCRdb recomputed calls from the reads with MiXCR, one row per CDR3 protein. The table includes 200,000 or so distinct CDR3 sequences, roughly 27% detected once. The sequenced sample consisted of PBMCs. The receptors derive from a human donor in good health (CMV status not recorded). Some clones in this sample may be carry-over from other donors' samples.

V is TRBV7-6 and J is TRBJ2-7; the D is unclear. This CDR3 is built from 14 residues. The germline gives CDR1 SGHVS, CDR2 FNYEAQ. V was shortened by 5 bases and J by 4 bases, with 15 bases between the two germline ends. The CDR3 reads CASSLSALDYEQYF. Written as DNA, the CDR3 is TGTGCCAGCAGCCTATCAGCTCTTGATTACGAGCAGTACTTC. Using reference TRBV7-6 and TRBJ2-7 for the parts outside the CDR3, the full variable domain is GAGVSQSPRYKVTKRGQDVALRCDPISGHVSLYWYRQALGQGPEFLTYFNYEAQQDKSGLPNDRFSAERPEGSISTLTIQRTEQRDSAMYRCASSLSALDYEQYFGPGTRLTVT.

This clonotype has a count of ten or more. This sequence joins TRBV7-6 and TRBJ2-2; 11 bases map to TRBD1. The CDR3 has 16 amino acids. V shed 3 bases, J shed 3 bases, and the junction held 3 bases outside the gene matches. Germline V gives CDR1 SGHVS, CDR2 FNYEAQ. CDR3 sequence (DNA): TGTGCCAGCAGCTTCTCGGGACAGGGGGACACCGGGGAGCTGTTTTTT. It translates to CASSFSGQGDTGELFF.

This clonotype was observed at least ten times. The chain uses TRBV12-3 or TRBV12-4 and TRBJ1-2; 8 nucleotides agree with TRBD1. V was pared by 3 bases and J by 6 bases, with 6 bases of the junction left unmatched. This CDR3 is 14 amino acids long. The DNA of the CDR3 is TGTGCCAGCAGTTTTGAGGACAGGGCCCATGGCTACACCTTC. Its translation is CASSFEDRAHGYTF.

V usage is TRBV20-1 and J usage is TRBJ2-3, with TRBD2 matching over 12 bases. J gave up 3 bases and V 5 bases, and 6 bases lay outside the gene matches. The CDR3 length is 15 residues. Germline CDR1 reads DFQATT; CDR2 reads SNEGSKA (reference sequence). DNA of the CDR3: TGCAGTGCTGGACTAGCGGGGACTTTGACAGATACGCAGTATTTT. Residues: CSAGLAGTLTDTQYF.

This rearrangement joins TRBV10-3 to TRBJ2-5, with 9 bases fitting TRBD1. The ends lost 10 bases at V and 3 bases at J; junction bases unmatched: 3. The CDR3 is made up of 12 amino acids. Per germline, CDR1 ENHRY and CDR2 SYGVKD. CDR3 protein: CATGQGKETQYF. The CDR3 nucleotides read TGTGCCACAGGACAGGGGAAAGAGACCCAGTACTTC.

This clonotype was observed a handful of times. This chain connects TRBV12-3 or TRBV12-4 to TRBJ1-5; unclear D gene. CDR3 length equals 13 residues. V was pared by 7 bases and J by 0 bases, with 7 bases between. CDR3 coding DNA: TGTGCCAGCACCTTTTATAGCAATCAGCCCCAGCATTTT. Amino acids: CASTFYSNQPQHF.

There are a few counts of this clonotype. CDR3 DNA sequence: TGTGCCCCAGGGGCTGACTCTGGAAACACCATATATTTT. It is translated as CAPGADSGNTIYF. The chain carries TRBV2 and TRBJ1-3, with D maybe TRBD1 (6 bases). The CDR3 sequence is 13 residues long. CDR1 is SNHLY and CDR2 is FYNNEI in the germline V gene. The V end lost 11 bases, the J end lost 0 bases, and 11 bases lay between the germline ends.

The rearrangement links TRBV23-1 to TRBJ1-5; 7 positions match TRBD1. TRBV23-1 has ORF status, its function being uncertain. This CDR3 is built from 15 residues. The trim removed 2 bases at V and 4 bases at J, leaving 5 bases unmatched. In DNA, the CDR3 is TGCGCCAGCAGTCAACCCACAGGGGCTAATCAGCCCCAGCATTTT. It translates to CASSQPTGANQPQHF.

This clonotype has just a few counts. The chain combines TRBV19 with TRBJ1-2; 8 bases align to TRBD1. The CDR3 covers 12 residues. CDR1 LNHDA and CDR2 SQIVND come from the germline V gene (reference sequence). V shed 5 bases, J shed 8 bases, and the junction held 4 bases outside the gene matches. The CDR3 DNA is TGTGCCAGTAGTGTTACAGGGGGAGGCTACACCTTC. Translated: CASSVTGGGYTF.

The chain has TRBV9 and TRBJ1-5; TRBD1 is a possible D gene (5 bases). Germline CDR1 reads SGDLS; CDR2 reads YYNGEE. CDR3 length: 13 amino acids. V was shortened by 3 bases and J by 3 bases, with 7 bases between the two germline ends. The CDR3 region is CASSGGNNQPQHF. The CDR3 nucleotides are TGTGCCAGCAGCGGGGGGAACAATCAGCCCCAGCATTTT. Full variable domain (rest looked up from reference TRBV9 and TRBJ1-5): DSGVTQTPKHLITATGQRVTLRCSPRSGDLSVYWYQQSLDQGLQFLIQYYNGEERAKGNILERFSAQQFPDLHSELNLSSLELGDSALYFCASSGGNNQPQHFGDGTRLSIL.

The V call is TRBV12-3 or TRBV12-4, the J call TRBJ1-5, with unresolved D. V gave up 7 bases and J gave up 0 bases, with 16 bases separating them. The CDR3 totals 16 residues. The CDR3 nucleotides are TGTGCCAGCACCCTAAGGGCGGGTCATAGCAATCAGCCCCAGCATTTT. Amino acids: CASTLRAGHSNQPQHF.

This clonotype showed up just a few times. The rearrangement uses TRBV5-6 and TRBJ2-7, with 7 bases fitting TRBD2. There are 13 residues in the CDR3. The V segment lost 4 bases and the J segment 5 bases; nucleotides outside the gene matches: 6. Germline V CDR1 and CDR2: SGHDT, YYEEEE. The CDR3 DNA reads as TGTGCCAGCAGCCCCCAGGGAGGGAACGAGCAGTACTTC. This translates into CASSPQGGNEQYF.

The rearrangement uses TRBV20-1 and TRBJ1-5; D perhaps matches TRBD1 (6 bases). CDR3 size: 14 residues. Germline assignment: CDR1 DFQATT and CDR2 SNEGSKA (reference sequence). The V gene lost 1 base and the J gene lost 7 bases, with 14 bases spanning the gap. The CDR3 DNA follows: TGCAGTGCTAGAGTTTATGAGGGGGAGCAGCCCCAGCATTTT. It translates to CSARVYEGEQPQHF.

J is TRBJ2-7 and V is TRBV5-4, with a weak D call TRBD2 (6 bases). This CDR3 has 14 amino acids. Between the trimmed V and J ends, which lost 4 bases and 7 bases, there was a span of 18 bases. CDR1 and CDR2 (germline): SGHNT, YYREEE (reference sequence). CDR3 sequence reads: CASSRDSISGEQYF. The DNA for the CDR3 is TGTGCCAGCAGCCGGGACTCAATTTCCGGGGAGCAGTACTTC.

The chain links TRBV5-1 to TRBJ1-1; D is perhaps TRBD1 (5 bases). CDR3 length: 16 residues. Germline values: CDR1 SGHRS, CDR2 YFSETQ. The germline V and J ends were trimmed by 1 base and 2 bases, with 15 bases remaining between them. The CDR3: CASSLRPGGVNTEAFF. CDR3 DNA sequence: TGCGCCAGCAGCTTGAGGCCAGGAGGGGTTAACACTGAAGCTTTCTTT.

This clonotype showed up just a few times. J is TRBJ2-5 and V is TRBV4-2; 8 nucleotides match TRBD2. The CDR3 totals 17 residues. The junction had 11 bases not matched to a gene; V was cut back by 0 bases and J by 5 bases. Germline CDR1 LGHNA, CDR2 YNFKEQ. CDR3 residues: CASSQDPLGGARETQYF. In nucleotides, the CDR3 is TGTGCCAGCAGCCAAGATCCTCTCGGGGGGGCCCGCGAGACCCAGTACTTC.

This clonotype was picked up a small number of times. CDR3 nucleotides: TGTGCCAGCAGCTTCCGGGACAGCGGCACAGATACGCAGTATTTT. It specifies CASSFRDSGTDTQYF. This chain uses TRBV7-8 with TRBJ2-3; 7 nucleotides align to TRBD1. Per germline, CDR1 SGHVS and CDR2 FQNEAQ. The CDR3 is 15 amino acids. The trim removed 3 bases at V and 1 base at J, leaving 4 bases unmatched.

The chain combines TRBV3-1 with TRBJ2-1; D may be TRBD1 (6 bases). CDR3 length: 15 residues. CDR1 and CDR2 (germline): LGHDT, YNNKEL (reference sequence). V lost 0 bases to trimming and J lost 7 bases, with 13 bases between them. CDR3 sequence: CASSQDVKRGNEQFF. The CDR3 DNA follows: TGTGCCAGCAGCCAAGATGTAAAGAGGGGGAATGAGCAGTTCTTC.

This clonotype was observed a few times. The CDR3 loop reads CASSSRVGRETQYF. The CDR3 DNA reads TGTGCCAGCAGCTCCCGTGTGGGGCGAGAGACCCAGTACTTC. The chain links TRBV28 to TRBJ2-5; D is perhaps TRBD1 (5 bases). CDR1 MDHEN and CDR2 SYDVKM come from the germline V gene. The ends were cut back, 6 bases at V and 4 bases at J, with 15 bases in the middle. The CDR3 loop spans 14 amino acids. Looking up the rest from reference TRBV28 and TRBJ2-5 gives the full variable domain: DVKVTQSSRYLVKRTGEKVFLECVQDMDHENMFWYRQDPGLGLRLIYFSYDVKMKEKGDIPEGYSVSREKKERFSLILESASTNQTSMYLCASSSRVGRETQYFGPGTRLLVL.

This clonotype was seen more than once but under ten times. The rearrangement joins TRBV19 to TRBJ1-1; 8 bases are shared with TRBD1. CDR1 LNHDA and CDR2 SQIVND come from the germline V gene (reference sequence). This CDR3 spans 14 amino acids. V lost 5 bases and J lost 6; bases outside the gene matches: 8. CDR3 protein: CASSEDRASAEAFF. The CDR3 DNA reads as TGTGCCAGTAGTGAGGACAGGGCCAGCGCTGAAGCTTTCTTT.

A few counts support this clonotype. V is TRBV7-2 and J is TRBJ2-3, with a tentative D call TRBD1 (7 bases). This CDR3 has 15 amino acids. The germline gives CDR1 SGHTA, CDR2 FQGNSA. V lost 0 bases and J lost 3, with 10 bases in between. The CDR3 nucleotides read TGTGCCAGCAGCTTAGCGACAGGGAGGACAGATACGCAGTATTTT. It specifies CASSLATGRTDTQYF.

Many counts were recorded for this clonotype. The rearrangement joins TRBV7-8 to TRBJ1-1; 12 bases are a match to TRBD1. Germline lookup yields CDR1 SGHVS and CDR2 FQNEAQ. The CDR3 contains 17 residues. The junction had 10 bases not matched to a gene; V was cut back by 4 bases and J by 4 bases. The CDR3 coding sequence is TGTGCCAGCAGCTCGGGACAGGGGGCTAAATATGGCACTGAAGCTTTCTTT. It is translated as CASSSGQGAKYGTEAFF.

V usage is TRBV5-5 and J usage is TRBJ1-5; 8 bases are shared with TRBD1. CDR1 is SGHKS, CDR2 YYEKEE, per germline (reference sequence). With V trimmed by 4 bases and J by 4 bases, 10 bases remained unmatched. The CDR3 is 16 residues long. The CDR3 loop is CASSPWQGAENQPQHF. The DNA for the CDR3 is TGTGCCAGCAGCCCCTGGCAGGGGGCCGAGAATCAGCCCCAGCATTTT.

This chain links TRBV12-3 or TRBV12-4 with TRBJ2-7; perhaps TRBD2 as D (6 bases). The CDR3 sequence is 16 residues long. The V end was cut by 4 bases, the J end by 2 bases, with 18 bases between. The CDR3 region has the DNA TGTGCCAGCAGTTCCGTAGCTCTCGGGGGTGCCTACGAGCAGTACTTC. This encodes CASSSVALGGAYEQYF.

The chain links TRBV7-6 to TRBJ2-3, with 10 nucleotides matching TRBD2. Per the germline V gene, CDR1 is SGHVS and CDR2 is FNYEAQ. This CDR3 has 15 residues. Trimming took 11 bases from V and 3 from J; bases not matched to a gene: 11. The DNA of the CDR3 is TGTGCCTTCCCGGGGCTAGCGGGGGTGACAGATACGCAGTATTTT. Protein sequence: CAFPGLAGVTDTQYF.

A few counts support this clonotype. The J gene is TRBJ2-5, the V gene TRBV29-1, with 10 bases that match TRBD2. Trimming cost V 6 bases and J 1 base; bases outside gene matches: 2. The CDR3 sequence is 13 residues long. Per germline, CDR1 SQVTM and CDR2 ANQGSEA. CDR3 in amino acids: CSVSGGGQETQYF. The CDR3 nucleotides read TGCAGCGTCAGCGGGGGGGGCCAAGAGACCCAGTACTTC. The variable domain in full, completed from reference TRBV29-1 and TRBJ2-5, reads SAVISQKPSRDICQRGTSLTIQCQVDSQVTMMFWYRQQPGQSLTLIATANQGSEATYESGFVIDKFPISRPNLTFSTLTVSNMSPEDSSIYLCSVSGGGQETQYFGPGTRLLVL.

This clonotype was counted between two and nine times. The rearrangement links TRBV7-9 to TRBJ2-5; D may be TRBD1 (5 bases). The CDR3 spans 16 residues. Per the germline V gene, CDR1 is SEHNR and CDR2 is FQNEAQ (reference sequence). With 5 bases removed from V and 2 bases from J, the gap between germline ends came to 18 bases. The CDR3 loop is CASSLHRQRGQETQYF. In DNA form, the CDR3 reads TGTGCCAGCAGCCTTCACCGACAGCGTGGGCAAGAGACCCAGTACTTC.

The chain couples TRBV19 to TRBJ2-1; D possibly corresponds to TRBD2 (5 bases). Between the trimmed V and J ends, which lost 8 bases and 10 bases, there was a span of 18 bases. Germline-derived CDR1 and CDR2 are LNHDA and SQIVND (reference sequence). This CDR3 spans 13 amino acids. CDR3: CASSPPGSNEQFF. CDR3 DNA sequence: TGTGCCAGTTCCCCCCCGGGGAGTAACGAGCAGTTCTTC.

CDR3 in amino acids: CATSRGDSQETQYF. The CDR3, as DNA: TGTGCCACCAGCAGAGGGGACAGCCAAGAGACCCAGTACTTC. The J gene is TRBJ2-5, the V gene TRBV15, with 7 positions matching TRBD1. CDR3 size: 14 residues. V gave up 1 base and J gave up 1 base; unmatched junction bases: 0. The germline gives CDR1 LNHNV, CDR2 YYDKDF (reference sequence). Full variable domain (outside the CDR3, taken from reference TRBV15 and TRBJ2-5): DAMVIQNPRYQVTQFGKPVTLSCSQTLNHNVMYWYQQKSSQAPKLLFHYYDKDFNNEADTPDNFQSRRPNTSFCFLDIRSPGLGDTAMYLCATSRGDSQETQYFGPGTRLLVL.